The present T cell receptor (beta chain) was sequenced within a study of T cells expressing NK-cell markers. Across the whole study: HCMV seropositivity characterized seven of the eight sequenced donors, and seronegativity one.

Germline V gives CDR1 MNHNS, CDR2 SASEGT. The CDR3 extends over 14 amino acids. Concerning this clonotype: The target antigen is unknown.

Whole-study results and caveats: In several donors, dominant clonotypes made up about 25-60.1% of CD3+CD56-NKG2C+ cells.

TCRdb reprocessed the 5' RACE reads and keeps a single row for each CDR3 protein, giving no DNA. The listing records about 410,000 distinct CDR3 sequences. Sample: blood T cells: a sorted CD56 or NKG2C T cell subset, CD4+ or CD8+ T cells, or bulk PBMC T cells (not recorded which). The rearrangement joins TRBV6-1 to TRBJ2-1; TCRdb proposes TRBD2, but this gene call is untestable without DNA. The TCR was taken from a woman aged 45-60 years in good health. CDR3 region: CASKRLAGSDEQFF.